This T cell receptor (beta chain) derives from a study of T-cell memory formation after mild COVID-19. Study-level results: Contracting clones, day 15 to 85, had balanced CD4/CD8, and later expanders favored CD4+. The study found contracting CD4+ clones mainly in CM and EM and contracting CD8+ clones in EMRA.

The CDR3 spans 16 residues. V was clipped by 6 bases and J by 0 bases, with 18 bases between them. TCRdb reprocessed the 5' RACE reads with MiXCR, giving one entry per CDR3 protein. The sample has hundreds of thousands of distinct CDR3 sequences, 15% to 20% seen once. This clonotype was detected many times. Its antigen is still unknown. This clonotype was obtained from an adult woman who had mild COVID-19 (a few samples of this study predate the infection). Cell type and time point are not known. Sequencing input: PBMCs or a T cell subset sorted from them (not recorded which). V usage is TRBV12-3 or TRBV12-4 and J usage is TRBJ2-7; D perhaps matches TRBD2 (7 bases). The CDR3 protein is CASSPGGEGGSYEQYF. CDR3 in DNA: TGTGCCAGCAGCCCGGGTGGGGAGGGGGGCTCCTACGAGCAGTACTTC.